These 19 T cell receptor beta chains were all obtained from the same sample, sequenced in a study of cytomegalovirus exposure and HLA in healthy donors. PCR used 60 Vbeta primers and 13 Jbeta primers. The table came from immunoSEQ multiplex PCR; TCRdb's copy has only in-frame clones and leaves some out. The sample has some 110,000 clones. The sample consisted of PBMCs. The receptor source for this set is a man aged 30-40 years in good health and CMV-seronegative.

This chain links TRBV7-2 with TRBJ2-1, with 8 nucleotides matching TRBD1. With 5 bases clipped from V and 9 bases from J, the junction kept 12 bases outside the gene matches. Germline CDR1 is SGHTA and CDR2 is FQGNSA. The CDR3 is 15 residues long. The CDR3: CASSQGAGEVGEQFF. CDR3 DNA: TGTGCCAGCAGCCAGGGGGCAGGGGAGGTAGGTGAGCAGTTCTTC. The variable domain in full, completed from reference TRBV7-2 and TRBJ2-1, reads GAGVSQSPSNKVTEKGKDVELRCDPISGHTALYWYRQSLGQGLEFLIYFQGNSAPDKSGLPSDRFSAERTGGSVSTLTIQRTQQEDSAVYLCASSQGAGEVGEQFFGPGTRLTVL.

The rearrangement links TRBV6-1 to TRBJ2-1, with 9 bases matching TRBD1. Germline values: CDR1 MNHNS, CDR2 SASEGT. The trim removed 6 bases at V and 7 bases at J, leaving 10 bases unmatched. CDR3 length equals 15 residues. CDR3 sequence reads: CASSFGTGTMNEQFF. The CDR3 nucleotides are TGTGCCAGCAGCTTCGGGACAGGGACAATGAATGAGCAGTTCTTC.

Worth noting for this clone: Other DNA sequences in this specimen translate into the identical CDR3. The chain recombines TRBV5-1 with TRBJ2-1; a possible D gene is TRBD1 (5 bases). Germline assignment: CDR1 SGHRS and CDR2 YFSETQ. V was pared by 6 bases and J by 0 bases, with 13 bases between. The CDR3 totals 15 residues. The CDR3 protein is CASTVGPGSYNEQFF. The CDR3 DNA reads TGCGCCAGCACGGTGGGGCCGGGCTCCTACAATGAGCAGTTCTTC.

V is TRBV28 and J is TRBJ2-7; 8 nucleotides line up with TRBD1. This CDR3 is 15 amino acids long. J lost 5 bases, V lost 5 bases, and 11 bases had no gene match. CDR1 is MDHEN, CDR2 SYDVKM, per germline. In DNA form, the CDR3 reads TGTGCCAGCAGTATGAATATGGACAGGGTGGACGAGCAGTACTTC. Translation: CASSMNMDRVDEQYF.

The rearrangement links TRBV5-5 to TRBJ2-7; D unresolved. Per germline, CDR1 SGHKS and CDR2 YYEKEE (reference sequence). The CDR3 length is 12 residues. V lost 1 base to trimming and J lost 3 bases, with 5 bases between them. The CDR3, as DNA: TGTGCCAGCAGCTTGCCGGGCTACGAGCAGTACTTC. Amino acid sequence: CASSLPGYEQYF.

The chain recombines TRBV6-5 with TRBJ1-3; the D is unclear. This CDR3 comprises 15 residues. V gave up 6 bases and J gave up 0 bases, with 12 bases separating them. The germline gives CDR1 MNHEY, CDR2 SVGAGI. The CDR3 here is CASRPTHSSGNTIYF. CDR3 bases: TGTGCCAGCAGGCCTACCCACAGCTCTGGAAACACCATATATTTT.

In nucleotides, the CDR3 is TGTGCCAGCACCCCCGGCCCGGGGAACTATGGCTACACCTTC. Translating it yields CASTPGPGNYGYTF. The chain links TRBV6-4 to TRBJ1-2, with unresolved D. V lost 7 bases, J lost 2 bases, and 14 bases lay in between. Germline V CDR1 and CDR2: MRHNA, SNTAGT. CDR3 size: 14 residues.

This chain joins TRBV19 and TRBJ1-5; D perhaps matches TRBD1 (6 bases). With 4 bases removed from V and 7 bases from J, the gap between germline ends came to 20 bases. The CDR3 is made up of 16 amino acids. Germline V gives CDR1 LNHDA, CDR2 SQIVND (reference sequence). CDR3 DNA sequence: TGTGCCAGTAGTACACCTCCCCTGGACAGCATCCAGCCCCAGCATTTT. It is translated as CASSTPPLDSIQPQHF.

The rearrangement uses TRBV28 and TRBJ1-1, with TRBD1 matching over 7 bases. Per germline, CDR1 MDHEN and CDR2 SYDVKM. V was clipped by 6 bases and J by 4 bases; unmatched bases: 8. The CDR3 consists of 14 residues. The CDR3 is CASRPGQRSTEAFF. CDR3 nucleotide sequence: TGTGCCAGCAGGCCGGGACAGCGGAGCACTGAAGCTTTCTTT. The full variable domain, its missing parts supplied by reference TRBV28 and TRBJ1-1, is DVKVTQSSRYLVKRTGEKVFLECVQDMDHENMFWYRQDPGLGLRLIYFSYDVKMKEKGDIPEGYSVSREKKERFSLILESASTNQTSMYLCASRPGQRSTEAFFGQGTRLTVV.

CDR3 DNA sequence: TGCGCCAGCAGCCCCGACAGGATGAACACTGAAGCTTTCTTT. This translates into CASSPDRMNTEAFF. The chain links TRBV5-1 to TRBJ1-1, with D possibly being TRBD1 (6 bases). The CDR3 covers 14 residues. Trimming took off 4 bases at V and 0 bases at J, with 10 bases between the two ends. Germline-derived CDR1 and CDR2 are SGHRS and YFSETQ.

This chain connects TRBV19 to TRBJ1-2; 7 nucleotides align to TRBD1. Germline CDR1 LNHDA, CDR2 SQIVND (reference sequence). The CDR3 is made up of 13 amino acids. J gave up 10 bases and V 6 bases, and 11 bases lay outside the gene matches. The CDR3 protein is CASSPGGPVVYTF. Written as DNA, the CDR3 is TGTGCCAGTAGCCCAGGGGGGCCTGTTGTCTACACCTTC.

The chain carries TRBV11-2 and TRBJ2-3, with 7 bases lining up with TRBD1. Germline lookup yields CDR1 SGHAT and CDR2 FQNNGV. V lost 1 base, J lost 0 bases, and 7 bases stayed unmatched. This CDR3 has 17 residues. This chain's CDR3 is CASSLGIGDSSTDTQYF. The CDR3 nucleotides are TGTGCCAGCAGCTTAGGGATCGGGGACAGCAGCACAGATACGCAGTATTTT.

The genes are TRBV11-2 and TRBJ2-2; D possibly corresponds to TRBD1 (5 bases). Trimming pared 0 bases from V and 3 bases from J, leaving 11 bases between. Germline V lookup: CDR1 SGHAT, CDR2 FQNNGV. The CDR3 consists of 16 residues. The CDR3: CASSLEVTGYTGELFF. CDR3 sequence (DNA): TGTGCCAGCAGCTTAGAGGTTACAGGATACACCGGGGAGCTGTTTTTT.

V gene TRBV19 combines with J gene TRBJ2-7, with a weak D call TRBD1 (5 bases). The CDR3 loop spans 14 amino acids. V lost 6 bases and J lost 1, with 13 bases in between. Per the germline V gene, CDR1 is LNHDA and CDR2 is SQIVND (reference sequence). The CDR3 reads CASSLGHTSYEQYF. DNA for the CDR3: TGTGCCAGTAGCCTCGGACACACATCCTACGAGCAGTACTTC.

V usage is TRBV7-9 and J usage is TRBJ1-5, with D possibly matching TRBD1 (5 bases). V lost 1 base, J lost 0 bases, and 10 bases lay in between. Germline V CDR1 and CDR2: SEHNR, FQNEAQ (reference sequence). CDR3 length equals 16 residues. Written as DNA, the CDR3 is TGTGCCAGCAGCTTAGGACAGCAATATAGCAATCAGCCCCAGCATTTT. As protein: CASSLGQQYSNQPQHF.

The chain employs TRBV5-5 and TRBJ1-3; the D is unclear. The germline gives CDR1 SGHKS, CDR2 YYEKEE (reference sequence). CDR3 length: 15 amino acids. The V gene lost 1 base and the J gene lost 1 base, with 9 bases spanning the gap. Written as DNA, the CDR3 is TGTGCCAGCAGCTTGTTACGGGGATCTGGAAACACCATATATTTT. Its translation is CASSLLRGSGNTIYF. Looking up the rest from reference TRBV5-5 and TRBJ1-3 gives the full variable domain: DAGVTQSPTHLIKTRGQQVTLRCSPISGHKSVSWYQQVLGQGPQFIFQYYEKEERGRGNFPDRFSARQFPNYSSELNVNALLLGDSALYLCASSLLRGSGNTIYFGEGSWLTVV.

The J gene is TRBJ2-7, the V gene TRBV10-3, with 7 positions matching TRBD1. J lost 3 bases, V lost 2 bases, and 1 base had no gene match. Per germline, CDR1 ENHRY and CDR2 SYGVKD. This CDR3 has 13 amino acids. For the CDR3, the DNA is TGTGCCATCAGTGAGGGACAGGACTACGAGCAGTACTTC. Its translation: CAISEGQDYEQYF.

J is TRBJ2-7 and V is TRBV15, with TRBD1 identical over 8 bases. V shed 4 bases, J shed 6 bases, and the junction held 8 bases outside the gene matches. CDR1 is LNHNV and CDR2 is YYDKDF in the germline V gene (reference sequence). This CDR3 contains 14 residues. The CDR3 DNA reads as TGTGCCACCAGCACCGGGACAGGTGCACCCGAGCAGTACTTC. It encodes CATSTGTGAPEQYF.

The V and J genes are TRBV19 and TRBJ2-7; D gene uncertain. Germline lookup yields CDR1 LNHDA and CDR2 SQIVND (reference sequence). Trimming shortened V by 1 base and J by 3 bases, and 10 bases separated the two germline ends. This CDR3 contains 14 residues. CDR3 protein: CASSIGRNYYEQYF. In DNA, the CDR3 is TGTGCCAGTAGTATAGGACGGAACTACTACGAGCAGTACTTC.